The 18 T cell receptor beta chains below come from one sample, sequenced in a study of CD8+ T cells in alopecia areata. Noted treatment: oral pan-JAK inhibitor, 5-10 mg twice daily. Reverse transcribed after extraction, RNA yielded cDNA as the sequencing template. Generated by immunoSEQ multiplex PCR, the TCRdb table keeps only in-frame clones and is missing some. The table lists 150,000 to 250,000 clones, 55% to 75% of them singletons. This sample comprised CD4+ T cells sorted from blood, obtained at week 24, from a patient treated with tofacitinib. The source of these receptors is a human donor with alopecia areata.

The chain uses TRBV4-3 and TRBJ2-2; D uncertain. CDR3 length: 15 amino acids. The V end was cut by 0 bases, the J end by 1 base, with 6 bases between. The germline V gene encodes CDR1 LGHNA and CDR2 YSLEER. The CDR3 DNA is TGCGCCAGCAGCCAAGATTGGCTGAACACCGGGGAGCTGTTTTTT. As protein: CASSQDWLNTGELFF.

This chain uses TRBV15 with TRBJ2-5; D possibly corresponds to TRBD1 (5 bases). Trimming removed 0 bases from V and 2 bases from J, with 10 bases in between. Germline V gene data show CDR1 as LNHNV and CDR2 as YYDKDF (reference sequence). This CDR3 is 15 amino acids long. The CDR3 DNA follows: TGTGCCACCAGCAGAGATCCAGGGCCTCAAGAGACCCAGTACTTC. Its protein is CATSRDPGPQETQYF.

CDR3 nucleotides: TGTGCCAGCAGCAGCAGGACAGGGACGGGGTCTGGGGCCAACGTCCTGACTTTC. This encodes CASSSRTGTGSGANVLTF. V and J are TRBV7-8 and TRBJ2-6; TRBD1 matches 8 bases. Per germline, CDR1 SGHVS and CDR2 FQNEAQ. CDR3 length equals 18 residues. The trim removed 5 bases at V and 1 base at J, leaving 10 bases unmatched.

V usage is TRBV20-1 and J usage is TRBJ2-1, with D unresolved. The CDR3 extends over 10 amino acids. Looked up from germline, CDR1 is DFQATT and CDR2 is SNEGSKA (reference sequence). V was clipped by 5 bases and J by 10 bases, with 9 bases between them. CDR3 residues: CSAPREEQFF. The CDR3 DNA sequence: TGCAGTGCTCCCCGCGAGGAGCAGTTCTTC.

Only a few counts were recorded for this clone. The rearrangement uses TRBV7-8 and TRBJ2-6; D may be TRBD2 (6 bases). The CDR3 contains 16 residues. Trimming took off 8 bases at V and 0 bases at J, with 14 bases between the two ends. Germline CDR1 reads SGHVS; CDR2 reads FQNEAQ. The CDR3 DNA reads TGTGCCAGCGGATCGAACGGGGGCTCTGGGGCCAACGTCCTGACTTTC. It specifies CASGSNGGSGANVLTF.

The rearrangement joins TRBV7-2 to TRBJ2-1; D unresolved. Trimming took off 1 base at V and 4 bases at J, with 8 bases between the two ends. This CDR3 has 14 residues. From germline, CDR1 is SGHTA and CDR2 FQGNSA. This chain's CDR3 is CASSLGSGYNEQFF. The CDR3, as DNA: TGTGCCAGCAGCTTAGGGTCCGGGTACAATGAGCAGTTCTTC.

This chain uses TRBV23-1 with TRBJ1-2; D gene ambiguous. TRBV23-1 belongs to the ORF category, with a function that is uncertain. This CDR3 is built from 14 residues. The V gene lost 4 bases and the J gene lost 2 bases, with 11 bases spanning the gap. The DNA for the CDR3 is TGCGCCAGCAGTCGTCGGGTCGCCAACTATGGCTACACCTTC. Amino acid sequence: CASSRRVANYGYTF.

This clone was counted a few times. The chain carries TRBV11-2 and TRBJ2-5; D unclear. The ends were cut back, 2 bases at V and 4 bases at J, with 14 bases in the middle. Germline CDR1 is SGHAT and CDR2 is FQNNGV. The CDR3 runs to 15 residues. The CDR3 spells CASSLRTLSRETQYF. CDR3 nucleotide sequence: TGTGCCAGCAGCTTAAGAACCCTTTCGCGAGAGACCCAGTACTTC.

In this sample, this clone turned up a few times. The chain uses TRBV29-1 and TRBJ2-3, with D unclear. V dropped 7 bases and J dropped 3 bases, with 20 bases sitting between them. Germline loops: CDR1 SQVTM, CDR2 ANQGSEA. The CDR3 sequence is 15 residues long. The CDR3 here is CSAQSTSLETDTQYF. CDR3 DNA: TGCAGCGCTCAAAGCACCTCCTTGGAGACAGATACGCAGTATTTT.

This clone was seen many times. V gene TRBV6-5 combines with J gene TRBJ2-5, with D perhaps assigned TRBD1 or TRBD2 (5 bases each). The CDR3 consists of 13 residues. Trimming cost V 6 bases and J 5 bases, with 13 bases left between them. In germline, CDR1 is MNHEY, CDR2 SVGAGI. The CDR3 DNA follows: TGTGCCAGCAGGCAGGGTTGGGGGGAGACCCAGTACTTC. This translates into CASRQGWGETQYF.

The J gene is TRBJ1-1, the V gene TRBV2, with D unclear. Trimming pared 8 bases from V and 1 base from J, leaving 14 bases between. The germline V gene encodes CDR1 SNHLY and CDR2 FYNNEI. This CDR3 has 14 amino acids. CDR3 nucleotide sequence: TGTGCCAGCGGCGGCACCTGGGGGAACACTGAAGCTTTCTTT. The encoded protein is CASGGTWGNTEAFF. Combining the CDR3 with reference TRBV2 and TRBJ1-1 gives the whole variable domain EPEVTQTPSHQVTQMGQEVILRCVPISNHLYFYWYRQILGQKVEFLVSFYNNEISEKSEIFDDQFSVERPDGSNFTLKIRSTKLEDSAMYFCASGGTWGNTEAFFGQGTRLTVV.

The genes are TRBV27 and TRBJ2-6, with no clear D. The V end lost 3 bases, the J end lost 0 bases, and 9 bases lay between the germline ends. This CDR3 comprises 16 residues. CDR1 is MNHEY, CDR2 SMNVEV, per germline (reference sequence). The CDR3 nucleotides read TGTGCCAGCAGTTTGCGACCAAGCTCTGGGGCCAACGTCCTGACTTTC. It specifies CASSLRPSSGANVLTF.

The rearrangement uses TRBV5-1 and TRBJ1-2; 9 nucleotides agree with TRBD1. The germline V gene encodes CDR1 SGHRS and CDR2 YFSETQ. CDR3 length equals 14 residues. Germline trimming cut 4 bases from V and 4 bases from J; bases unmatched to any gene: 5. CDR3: CASSADRGPYGYTF. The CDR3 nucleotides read TGCGCCAGCAGCGCGGACAGGGGCCCCTATGGCTACACCTTC.

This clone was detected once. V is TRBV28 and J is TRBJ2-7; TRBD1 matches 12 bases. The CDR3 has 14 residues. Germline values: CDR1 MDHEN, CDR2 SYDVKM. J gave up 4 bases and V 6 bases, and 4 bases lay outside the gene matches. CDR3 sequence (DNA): TGTGCCAGCAGGGGACAGGGGGCTCTGTACGAGCAGTACTTC. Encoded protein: CASRGQGALYEQYF.

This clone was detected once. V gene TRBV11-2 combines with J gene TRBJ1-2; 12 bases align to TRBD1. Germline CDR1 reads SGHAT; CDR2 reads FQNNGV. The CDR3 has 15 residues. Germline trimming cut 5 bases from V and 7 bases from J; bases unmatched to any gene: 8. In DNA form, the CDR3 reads TGTGCCAGCAGCGCCAGGGACAGGGGGCGTCGTGGCTACACCTTC. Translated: CASSARDRGRRGYTF.

The CDR3: CASSALDEQFF. The CDR3 nucleotides read TGTGCCAGCAGCGCCCTTGATGAGCAGTTCTTC. The V and J genes are TRBV9 and TRBJ2-1; no clear D. V dropped 3 bases and J dropped 8 bases, with 6 bases sitting between them. The CDR3 has 11 residues. Germline V gene data show CDR1 as SGDLS and CDR2 as YYNGEE. Supplemented by reference TRBV9 and TRBJ2-1, the full variable domain reads DSGVTQTPKHLITATGQRVTLRCSPRSGDLSVYWYQQSLDQGLQFLIQYYNGEERAKGNILERFSAQQFPDLHSELNLSSLELGDSALYFCASSALDEQFFGPGTRLTVL.

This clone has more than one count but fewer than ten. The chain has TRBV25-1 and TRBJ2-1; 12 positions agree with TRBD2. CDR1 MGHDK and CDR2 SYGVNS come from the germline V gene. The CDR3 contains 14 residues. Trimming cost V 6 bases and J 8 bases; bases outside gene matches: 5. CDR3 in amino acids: CASRASGRADEQFF. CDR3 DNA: TGTGCCAGCAGAGCTAGCGGGAGGGCGGATGAGCAGTTCTTC.

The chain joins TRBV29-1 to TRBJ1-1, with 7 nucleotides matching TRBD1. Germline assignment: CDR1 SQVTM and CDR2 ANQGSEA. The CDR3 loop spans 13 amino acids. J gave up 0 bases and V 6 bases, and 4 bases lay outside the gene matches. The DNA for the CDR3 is TGCAGCGTCAAACAGGGGATGAACACTGAAGCTTTCTTT. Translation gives CSVKQGMNTEAFF.